The 26 T cell receptor beta chains presented below share a single source sample, sequenced in a study of radiotherapy plus CTLA-4 blockade in lung cancer. The table came from immunoSEQ multiplex PCR; TCRdb's copy has only in-frame clones and leaves some out. The data show around 82,000 clones, more than 60% seen once. The material sequenced was peripheral blood, taken from a patient treated with radiotherapy plus ipilimumab. The source of these receptors is a human donor with non-small cell lung cancer whose response to radiotherapy plus ipilimumab could not be evaluated. Some clones in this sample may be carry-over from other donors' samples.

V gene TRBV5-1 combines with J gene TRBJ2-5, with 12 bases identical to TRBD1. J lost 5 bases, V lost 2 bases, and 4 bases had no gene match. The germline V gene encodes CDR1 SGHRS and CDR2 YFSETQ. The CDR3 length is 15 residues. The CDR3 is CASSLGTGGVETQYF. CDR3 coding DNA: TGCGCCAGCAGCTTAGGGACAGGGGGCGTGGAGACCCAGTACTTC.

The chain uses TRBV6-5 and TRBJ1-2; TRBD1 might be the D (6 bases). The germline gives CDR1 MNHEY, CDR2 SVGAGI. CDR3 length: 13 amino acids. With 6 bases removed from V and 5 bases from J, the gap between germline ends came to 13 bases. The CDR3 sequence is CASSETGFYGYTF. The CDR3 nucleotides are TGTGCCAGCAGCGAGACAGGATTTTATGGCTACACCTTC.

This chain connects TRBV2 to TRBJ1-2; TRBD1 is a possible D gene (5 bases). Germline values: CDR1 SNHLY, CDR2 FYNNEI. V gave up 1 base and J gave up 8 bases, with 17 bases separating them. The CDR3 has 15 amino acids. The CDR3 DNA reads TGTGCCAGCAGTGAAGGTCAGGGAAGGATGTGGGGCTACACCTTC. It translates to CASSEGQGRMWGYTF.

This clone has just a few counts. The chain carries TRBV6-5 and TRBJ2-7; D is unresolved. V lost 5 bases, J lost 3 bases, and 8 bases lay in between. The length of the CDR3 is 12 residues. Germline lookup yields CDR1 MNHEY and CDR2 SVGAGI. The CDR3, as DNA: TGTGCCAGCAGTGATTCCTACTACGAGCAGTACTTC. It is translated as CASSDSYYEQYF.

This chain joins TRBV5-4 and TRBJ2-5; 9 bases line up with TRBD2. The DNA end is more similar to TRBJ2-7, so the J call may be wrong. This CDR3 has 16 amino acids. Germline V lookup: CDR1 SGHNT, CDR2 YYREEE (reference sequence). The CDR3 DNA sequence: TGTGCCAGCAGCCCATCGTTTAGCGGGGGAGCCTACGAGCAGTACTTC. Protein: CASSPSFSGGAYEQYF.

The rearrangement uses TRBV11-2 and TRBJ2-3; 14 bases map to TRBD2. V lost 5 bases, J lost 4 bases, and 5 bases stayed unmatched. Germline CDR1 SGHAT, CDR2 FQNNGV. The CDR3 is made up of 16 amino acids. The CDR3 nucleotides are TGTGCCAGCAGCCCAGGACTAGCGGGGGGCGCAGATACGCAGTATTTT. Translation gives CASSPGLAGGADTQYF.

The V call is TRBV14, the J call TRBJ1-4; a weak D match, TRBD1 (5 bases). Between the trimmed V and J ends, which lost 1 base and 8 bases, there was a span of 11 bases. The CDR3 has 14 amino acids. Germline V gene data show CDR1 as SGHDN and CDR2 as FVKESK. As DNA, the CDR3 is TGTGCCAGCAGCCAAGCGAGGGGAGGAGAAAAACTGTTTTTT. Its protein is CASSQARGGEKLFF.

The V gene is TRBV28, the J gene TRBJ2-6; TRBD2 might be the D (5 bases). The germline V gene encodes CDR1 MDHEN and CDR2 SYDVKM. This CDR3 comprises 15 residues. V lost 1 base and J 4 bases, leaving 8 bases between the germline ends. CDR3: CASSLLRAGANVLTF. The CDR3 DNA is TGTGCCAGCAGTTTATTGAGGGCCGGGGCCAACGTCCTGACTTTC. Using reference TRBV28 and TRBJ2-6 for the parts outside the CDR3, the full variable domain is DVKVTQSSRYLVKRTGEKVFLECVQDMDHENMFWYRQDPGLGLRLIYFSYDVKMKEKGDIPEGYSVSREKKERFSLILESASTNQTSMYLCASSLLRAGANVLTFGAGSRLTVL.

This chain connects TRBV5-5 to TRBJ1-4; perhaps TRBD1 as D (6 bases). The germline gives CDR1 SGHKS, CDR2 YYEKEE (reference sequence). CDR3 length equals 12 residues. V gave up 2 bases and J gave up 15 bases, with 14 bases separating them. CDR3 bases: TGTGCCAGCAGCTTCGCTACGGGACACTTGTTTTTT. Protein: CASSFATGHLFF.

V is TRBV10-3 and J is TRBJ1-5; 11 bases fit TRBD1. CDR1 and CDR2 from the germline V gene are ENHRY and SYGVKD. This CDR3 spans 17 amino acids. The V gene end was trimmed by 3 bases and the J gene end by 5 bases; junction bases not matched to a gene: 9. The CDR3 nucleotides read TGTGCCATCAGTGAATCCCCCGGGACAGGGGGTGATCAGCCCCAGCATTTT. Translation gives CAISESPGTGGDQPQHF.

This chain connects TRBV19 to TRBJ1-2; the D gene is possibly TRBD1 (6 bases). This CDR3 comprises 14 residues. V was cut by 2 bases and J by 4 bases, with 11 bases left in between. From germline, CDR1 is LNHDA and CDR2 SQIVND (reference sequence). CDR3 DNA: TGTGCCAGTAGTATACAGGGGCCCCGCTATGGCTACACCTTC. It yields the protein CASSIQGPRYGYTF.

The V and J genes are TRBV7-2 and TRBJ2-7; TRBD1 agrees at 7 bases. This CDR3 spans 14 amino acids. The germline gives CDR1 SGHTA, CDR2 FQGNSA. With 5 bases clipped from V and 0 bases from J, the junction kept 4 bases outside the gene matches. DNA for the CDR3: TGTGCCAGCAGCACTGACAGGGTCTCCTACGAGCAGTACTTC. Translation: CASSTDRVSYEQYF.

This chain joins TRBV5-1 and TRBJ2-1, with 8 positions matching TRBD1. The germline gives CDR1 SGHRS, CDR2 YFSETQ. V lost 4 bases to trimming and J lost 7 bases; unmatched junction nucleotides: 13. The CDR3 runs to 16 residues. CDR3 protein: CASSTETGVGRNEQFF. CDR3 sequence (DNA): TGCGCCAGCAGCACGGAGACAGGGGTAGGTAGGAATGAGCAGTTCTTC.

The gene calls are TRBV23-1 and TRBJ2-1, with TRBD2 as a possible D gene (7 bases). TRBV23-1 is treated as an ORF (open reading frame) with a function not yet certain. The CDR3 extends over 12 amino acids. The V gene lost 7 bases and the J gene lost 13 bases, with 17 bases spanning the gap. The DNA of the CDR3 is TGCGCCAGCACTAAAGGGGGGGGCGATCAGTTCTTC. This translates into CASTKGGGDQFF.

This clone was seen a handful of times. The CDR3 sequence is CASSSGRGGSYEQYF. Written as DNA, the CDR3 is TGTGCCAGCAGTTCCGGTCGGGGGGGATCCTACGAGCAGTACTTC. V usage is TRBV5-4 and J usage is TRBJ2-7, with 8 bases fitting TRBD2. The CDR3 sequence is 15 residues long. J was trimmed by 1 base and V by 5 bases; bases with no gene match: 8. Germline loops: CDR1 SGHNT, CDR2 YYREEE (reference sequence).

This clone was observed a handful of times. This sequence joins TRBV2 and TRBJ2-4, with 8 bases identical to TRBD2. V gave up 6 bases and J gave up 8 bases; unmatched junction bases: 12. Looked up from germline, CDR1 is SNHLY and CDR2 is FYNNEI. The CDR3 sequence is 15 residues long. In DNA, the CDR3 is TGTGCCAGCAGGGGGATCGGGGGGGACTATTACATTCAGTACTTC. Translated: CASRGIGGDYYIQYF.

The chain uses TRBV6-5 and TRBJ2-2, with a weak D call TRBD1 (5 bases). From germline, CDR1 is MNHEY and CDR2 SVGAGI. This CDR3 region has 15 residues. Trimming left V 5 bases short and J 0 bases short, with 10 bases between. The CDR3 DNA reads TGTGCCAGCAGTGTCCTGACAGCGAACACCGGGGAGCTGTTTTTT. This gives the protein CASSVLTANTGELFF.

This clone was seen just once. The chain links TRBV9 to TRBJ1-1; D ambiguous. Looked up from germline, CDR1 is SGDLS and CDR2 is YYNGEE. V gave up 4 bases and J gave up 0 bases, with 19 bases separating them. This CDR3 has 17 amino acids. The CDR3 DNA sequence: TGTGCCAGCAGCCCAGAGGTCTTTGAGGCCTTGAACACTGAAGCTTTCTTT. Protein sequence: CASSPEVFEALNTEAFF.

The CDR3 protein is CASSVQGTAQETQYF. CDR3 nucleotide sequence: TGTGCCAGCAGTGTCCAGGGGACGGCCCAAGAGACCCAGTACTTC. The chain employs TRBV6-1 and TRBJ2-5; perhaps TRBD1 as D (6 bases). The germline V gene has CDR1 MNHNS and CDR2 SASEGT. V gave up 4 bases and J gave up 1 base, with 13 bases separating them. CDR3 length equals 15 residues.

The chain carries TRBV10-3 and TRBJ1-2; 7 bases fit TRBD1. The CDR3 sequence is 16 residues long. V lost 6 bases, J lost 4 bases, and 14 bases stayed unmatched. The V gene's germline CDR1 is ENHRY and CDR2 SYGVKD. DNA of the CDR3: TGTGCCATCAGGGAGATCCGGGACAGATCCCTCTATGGCTACACCTTC. It is translated as CAIREIRDRSLYGYTF.

The chain is built from TRBV4-1 and TRBJ1-1, with D tentatively TRBD1 (5 bases). V lost 1 base and J 3 bases, leaving 9 bases between the germline ends. This CDR3 has 14 amino acids. Germline assignment: CDR1 MGHRA and CDR2 YSYEKL. Written as DNA, the CDR3 is TGCGCCAGCAGCCAAGTAGGGACTTACACTGAAGCTTTCTTT. Translated, it gives CASSQVGTYTEAFF.

This chain connects TRBV9 to TRBJ2-7; TRBD2 is a possible D gene (6 bases). Germline V gene data show CDR1 as SGDLS and CDR2 as YYNGEE. V lost 0 bases and J 5 bases, leaving 15 bases between the germline ends. The length of the CDR3 is 15 residues. CDR3 sequence reads: CASSVALGGAHEQYF. CDR3 bases: TGTGCCAGCAGCGTAGCTTTGGGGGGTGCCCACGAGCAGTACTTC.

J is TRBJ1-5 and V is TRBV7-2; D not resolved. Trimming shortened V by 5 bases and J by 1 base, and 15 bases separated the two germline ends. Germline V gives CDR1 SGHTA, CDR2 FQGNSA. The CDR3 runs to 16 residues. Written as DNA, the CDR3 is TGTGCCAGCAGCCTTTGGTCTGTCGGGAGCAATCAGCCCCAGCATTTT. Protein product: CASSLWSVGSNQPQHF.

The chain couples TRBV28 to TRBJ1-2; maybe TRBD1 (6 bases). Germline assignment: CDR1 MDHEN and CDR2 SYDVKM. V dropped 8 bases and J dropped 6 bases, with 19 bases sitting between them. The CDR3 consists of 14 residues. CDR3 loop: CASRHPGGANGYTF. CDR3 DNA: TGTGCCAGCCGTCACCCTGGGGGCGCAAATGGCTACACCTTC.

V and J are TRBV11-2 and TRBJ1-1; D gene uncertain. Germline lookup yields CDR1 SGHAT and CDR2 FQNNGV. The CDR3 extends over 13 amino acids. Trimming removed 5 bases from V and 0 bases from J, with 7 bases in between. The CDR3 loop reads CASSLRMNTEAFF. CDR3 DNA: TGTGCCAGCAGCCTTCGTATGAACACTGAAGCTTTCTTT.

This clone was counted a few times. The genes are TRBV5-8 and TRBJ2-1, with unresolved D. In germline, CDR1 is SGHTS, CDR2 YDEGEE. The CDR3 is made up of 14 amino acids. Trimming cost V 7 bases and J 0 bases, with 11 bases left between them. The CDR3 DNA reads as TGTGCCAGCGGCGAGGAAATCTCCTACAATGAGCAGTTCTTC. Translation: CASGEEISYNEQFF.